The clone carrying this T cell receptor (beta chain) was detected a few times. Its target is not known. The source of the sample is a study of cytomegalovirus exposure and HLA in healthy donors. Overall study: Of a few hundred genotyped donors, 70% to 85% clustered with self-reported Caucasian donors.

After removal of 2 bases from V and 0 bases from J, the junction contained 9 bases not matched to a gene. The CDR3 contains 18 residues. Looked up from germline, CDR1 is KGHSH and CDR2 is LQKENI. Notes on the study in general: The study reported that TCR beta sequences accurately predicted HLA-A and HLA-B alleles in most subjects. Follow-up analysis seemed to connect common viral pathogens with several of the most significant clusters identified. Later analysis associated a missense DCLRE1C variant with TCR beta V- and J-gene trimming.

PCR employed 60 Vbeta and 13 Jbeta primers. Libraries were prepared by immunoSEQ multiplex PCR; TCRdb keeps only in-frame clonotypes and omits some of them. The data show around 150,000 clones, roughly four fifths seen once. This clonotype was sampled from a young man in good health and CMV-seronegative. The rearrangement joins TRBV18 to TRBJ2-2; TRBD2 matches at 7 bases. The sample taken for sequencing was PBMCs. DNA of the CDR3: TGTGCCAGCTCACCAGGCAATTGGGGAGGGCCGAACACCGGGGAGCTGTTTTTT. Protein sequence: CASSPGNWGGPNTGELFF.